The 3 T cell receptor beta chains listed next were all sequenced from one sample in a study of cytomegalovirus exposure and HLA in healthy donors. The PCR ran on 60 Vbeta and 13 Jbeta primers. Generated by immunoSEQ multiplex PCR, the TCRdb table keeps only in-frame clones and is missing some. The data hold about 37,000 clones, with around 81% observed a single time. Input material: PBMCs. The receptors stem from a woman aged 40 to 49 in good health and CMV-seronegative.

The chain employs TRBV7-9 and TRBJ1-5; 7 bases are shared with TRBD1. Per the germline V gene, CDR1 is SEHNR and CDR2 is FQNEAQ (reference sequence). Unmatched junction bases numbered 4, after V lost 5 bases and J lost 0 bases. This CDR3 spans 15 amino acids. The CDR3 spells CASSLGDSSNQPQHF. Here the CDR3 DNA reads TGTGCCAGCAGCCTCGGGGACAGTAGCAATCAGCCCCAGCATTTT.

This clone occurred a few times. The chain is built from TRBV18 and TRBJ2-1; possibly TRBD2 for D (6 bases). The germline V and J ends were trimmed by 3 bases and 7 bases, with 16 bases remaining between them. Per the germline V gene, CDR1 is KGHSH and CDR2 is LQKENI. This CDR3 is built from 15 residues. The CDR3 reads CASSPGGSGENEQFF. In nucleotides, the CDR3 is TGTGCCAGCTCACCGGGTGGATCGGGAGAGAATGAGCAGTTCTTC.

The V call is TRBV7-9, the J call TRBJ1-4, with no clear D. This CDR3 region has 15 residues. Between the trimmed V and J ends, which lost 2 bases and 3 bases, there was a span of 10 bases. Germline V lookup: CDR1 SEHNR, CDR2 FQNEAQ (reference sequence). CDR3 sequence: CASSLTGSSNEKLFF. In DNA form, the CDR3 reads TGTGCCAGCAGCTTAACGGGATCCTCTAATGAAAAACTGTTTTTT. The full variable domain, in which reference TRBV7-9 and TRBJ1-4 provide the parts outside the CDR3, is DTGVSQNPRHKITKRGQNVTFRCDPISEHNRLYWYRQTLGQGPEFLTYFQNEAQLEKSRLLSDRFSAERPKGSFSTLEIQRTEQGDSAMYLCASSLTGSSNEKLFFGSGTQLSVL.